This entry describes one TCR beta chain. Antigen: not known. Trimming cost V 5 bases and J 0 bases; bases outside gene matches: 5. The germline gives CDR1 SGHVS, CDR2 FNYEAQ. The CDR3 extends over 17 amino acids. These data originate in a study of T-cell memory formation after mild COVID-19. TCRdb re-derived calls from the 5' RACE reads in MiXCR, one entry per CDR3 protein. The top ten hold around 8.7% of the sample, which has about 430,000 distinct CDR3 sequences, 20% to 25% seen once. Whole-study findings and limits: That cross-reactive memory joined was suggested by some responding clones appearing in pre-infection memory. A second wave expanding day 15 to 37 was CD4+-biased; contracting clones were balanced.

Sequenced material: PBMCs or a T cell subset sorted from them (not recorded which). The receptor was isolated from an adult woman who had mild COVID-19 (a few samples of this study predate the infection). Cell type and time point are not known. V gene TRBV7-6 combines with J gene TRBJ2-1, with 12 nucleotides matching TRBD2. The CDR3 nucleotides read TGTGCCAGCAGCCTGGGACTAGCGGGCGACTCCTACAATGAGCAGTTCTTC. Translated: CASSLGLAGDSYNEQFF.